The clone carrying this T cell receptor (beta chain) was observed at least ten times. This entry comes from a study of patients and donors after allogeneic stem cell transplantation. TCRdb itself ran the RT-PCR reads through MiXCR, one entry per CDR3 protein. Of roughly 230,000 distinct CDR3 sequences in the sample, 13% to 15% were seen once. The CDR3 is made up of 13 amino acids. Trimming cost V 6 bases and J 7 bases; bases outside gene matches: 8. This receptor was identified in a human donor who was either an allogeneic HSCT recipient or a stem cell or donor lymphocyte infusion donor (not recorded which). It is not recorded whose cells these are; they may come from a transplant donor. The chain links TRBV12-3 or TRBV12-4 to TRBJ1-2; 7 bases fit TRBD1. What was sequenced was blood, either unsorted or a sorted T cell fraction (not recorded which). CDR3 loop: CASSATQGVGYTF. The CDR3 DNA reads TGTGCCAGCAGCGCCACCCAGGGGGTTGGCTACACCTTC.